The T cell receptor beta chain described here comes from a study of post-analysis software for immune sequencing data. On the study more broadly: Relapsing-remitting, secondary progressive and progressive-relapsing forms of multiple sclerosis all featured among disease courses. General observations from the study: A few TRBV segments occurring more often in patients than controls included TRBV5-6, TRBV5-1 and TRBV20-1.

V trimming: 5 bases; J trimming: 4 bases; junction bases outside the gene matches: 12. CDR3 length equals 17 residues. A remark on this clonotype: As yet, its antigen is unknown.

The library was made from cDNA and included unique molecular identifiers. One entry per CDR3 protein, called by TCRdb with MiXCR from the PCR reads. The sample gives approximately 360,000 distinct CDR3 sequences, roughly 30% of which show up once; about an eighth is in the top ten. Material for sequencing was blood. V and J are TRBV12-3 or TRBV12-4 and TRBJ1-1; TRBD1 agrees at 11 bases. The TCR originated in a girl aged 5-17 years with multiple sclerosis. The CDR3 region is CASSLILDRGPGTEAFF. CDR3 DNA sequence: TGTGCCAGCAGTCTAATCCTGGACAGGGGGCCGGGCACTGAAGCTTTCTTT.